Reported below is one TCR beta chain. This specimen comes from a study of blood T cell repertoires in COVID-19. Overall study context: There were acute and convalescent COVID-19 samples, and they came from the United States, Italy and Spain. PBMCs, B-cell-depleted T cells, or T cells provided the cDNA or gDNA that made up the material.

Germline V gives CDR1 MNHEY, CDR2 SVGEGT. J gave up 2 bases and V 6 bases, and 9 bases lay outside the gene matches. The CDR3 runs to 15 residues. Patients in Seattle were enrolled during active infection, then followed longitudinally. Profiling relied on immunoSEQ multiplex PCR, and the TCRdb table lists in-frame clones only, not all of them. This sample has around 220,000 clones, with approximately 78% found just once. The rearrangement uses TRBV6-2 or TRBV6-3 and TRBJ2-5; 7 bases are shared with TRBD2. The sequencing input was peripheral blood. The TCR sequence derives from a woman of 80 years or more with COVID-19, enrolled during active disease. CDR3 bases: TGTGCCAGCAGCCTCCAAGGCGGGGGTCAAGAGACCCAGTACTTC. Encoded protein: CASSLQGGGQETQYF.